This T cell receptor beta chain was retrieved from a study of OX40 agonist ivuxolimab in advanced cancers. Study-level background: A history of anti-PD-1, anti-PD-L1 or anti-CTLA-4 therapy was acceptable, and approximately 39% had some.

The germline V and J ends were trimmed by 2 bases and 9 bases, with 11 bases remaining between them. The CDR3 runs 13 residues. Germline loops: CDR1 LNHDA, CDR2 SQIVND (reference sequence). As for this clone: What it recognizes is unknown.

Libraries were prepared by immunoSEQ multiplex PCR; TCRdb keeps only in-frame clonotypes and omits some of them. The sample consists of roughly 76,000 clones, about 90% of them appearing once. Study results and caveats: More expanded clones were found, on average, in CD8+ than in CD4+ T cells. Nonresponders included some who also had low normalized T-cell clonal expansion. Antigen specificity was not determined for the expanded peripheral T cells.

The sample in question was CD4+ or CD8+ T cells sorted from blood, obtained in a trial of the OX40 agonist ivuxolimab. The chain carries TRBV19 and TRBJ2-1; no definite D call. This clonotype originated in an adult with an advanced solid tumor such as melanoma, head and neck, liver or kidney cancer. CDR3 DNA: TGTGCCAGTAGTATAATAGGGCTTAGTGAGCAGTTCTTC. Translated, it gives CASSIIGLSEQFF.